Reported below is one TCR beta chain. What it binds is unknown. This entry comes from a study of T-cell reconstitution after alpha-beta-depleted transplantation in children. Whole-study results and caveats: Fresh T-cell production supplied most of the T-cell counts and diversity seen one year after transplant.

The TCRbeta library was prepared with unique molecular identifiers. TCRdb fed the PCR reads into MiXCR, producing one record per CDR3 protein. This sample yields about 580,000 distinct CDR3 sequences, of which 20% to 25% are seen a single time; approximately 14% belongs to the top ten. Germline values: CDR1 SGHAT, CDR2 FQNNGV. The CDR3 extends over 16 amino acids. V shed 5 bases, J shed 5 bases, and the junction held 11 bases outside the gene matches. The starting material was PBMCs, mostly from graft donor cells, obtained 360 days after TCRalphabeta/CD19-depleted stem cell transplant. This chain connects TRBV11-2 to TRBJ2-5; 10 bases map to TRBD2. The receptor was derived from a boy under three years old who had a stem cell transplant for acute myeloid leukemia, so the T cells may come from the graft donor. As DNA, the CDR3 is TGTGCCAGCAGCATCGCCGGGACTAGCGTAGCGGAGACCCAGTACTTC. Translated: CASSIAGTSVAETQYF.